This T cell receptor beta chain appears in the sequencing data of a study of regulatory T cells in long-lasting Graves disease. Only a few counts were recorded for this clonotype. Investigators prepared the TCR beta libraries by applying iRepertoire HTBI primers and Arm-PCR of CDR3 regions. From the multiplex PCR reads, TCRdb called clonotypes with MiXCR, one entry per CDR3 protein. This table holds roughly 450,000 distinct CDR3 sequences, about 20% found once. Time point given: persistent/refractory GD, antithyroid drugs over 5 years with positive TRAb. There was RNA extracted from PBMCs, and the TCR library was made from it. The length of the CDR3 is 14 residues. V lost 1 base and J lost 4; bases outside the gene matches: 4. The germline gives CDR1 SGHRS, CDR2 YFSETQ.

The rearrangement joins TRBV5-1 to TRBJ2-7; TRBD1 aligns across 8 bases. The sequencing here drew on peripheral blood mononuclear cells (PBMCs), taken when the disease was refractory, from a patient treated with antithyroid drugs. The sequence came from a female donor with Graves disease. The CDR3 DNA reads TGCGCCAGCAGCTTGTGGGACAGGTATTACGAGCAGTACTTC. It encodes CASSLWDRYYEQYF.